This TCR beta chain is from a study of shared clonotypes between healthy human individuals. Donors were healthy HIV-negative adults without recent acute infections or vaccinations. Assay execution proceeded at the deep level. TCRdb's copy holds only in-frame clones and misses some; the assay was immunoSEQ multiplex PCR. This sample has fewer than 400,000 clones, with over 65% found just once. V lost 6 bases to trimming and J lost 5 bases; unmatched junction nucleotides: 2. CDR1 is MNHEY, CDR2 SVGAGI, per germline. This CDR3 is built from 12 residues. The clonotype originates from a man aged 30 to 45 in good health. Specimen: memory CD4+ T cells sorted from blood. The subset: CD45RA-negative fraction. The rearrangement links TRBV6-5 to TRBJ2-3, with 7 nucleotides matching TRBD1. Here the CDR3 DNA reads TGTGCCAGCAGCAGACAGGGAGATACGCAGTATTTT. Translated, it gives CASSRQGDTQYF.